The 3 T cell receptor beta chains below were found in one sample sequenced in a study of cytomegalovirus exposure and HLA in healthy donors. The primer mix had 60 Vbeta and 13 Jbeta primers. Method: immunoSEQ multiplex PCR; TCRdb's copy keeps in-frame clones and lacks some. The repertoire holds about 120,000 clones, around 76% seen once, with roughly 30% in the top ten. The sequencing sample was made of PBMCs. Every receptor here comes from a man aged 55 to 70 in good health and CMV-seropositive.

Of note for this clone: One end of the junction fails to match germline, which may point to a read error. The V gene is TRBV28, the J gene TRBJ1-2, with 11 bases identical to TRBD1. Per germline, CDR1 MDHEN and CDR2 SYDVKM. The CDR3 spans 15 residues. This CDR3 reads CANSSGTGGYYGYTF. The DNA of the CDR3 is TGTGCCAACAGTTCCGGGACAGGGGGATACTATGGCTACACCTTC.

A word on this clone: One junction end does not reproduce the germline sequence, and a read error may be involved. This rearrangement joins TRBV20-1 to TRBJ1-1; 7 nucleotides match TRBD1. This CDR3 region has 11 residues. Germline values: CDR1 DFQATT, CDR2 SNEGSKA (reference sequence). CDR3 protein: CSAGTVLVPRF. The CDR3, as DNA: TGCAGTGCCGGGACAGTCCTAGTCCCTCGGTTT.

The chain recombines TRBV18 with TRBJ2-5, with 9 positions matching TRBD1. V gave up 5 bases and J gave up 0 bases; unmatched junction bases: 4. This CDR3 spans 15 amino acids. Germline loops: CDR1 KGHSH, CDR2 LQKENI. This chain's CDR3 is CASSTRQGDQETQYF. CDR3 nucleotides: TGTGCCAGCTCAACTCGACAGGGGGACCAAGAGACCCAGTACTTC.